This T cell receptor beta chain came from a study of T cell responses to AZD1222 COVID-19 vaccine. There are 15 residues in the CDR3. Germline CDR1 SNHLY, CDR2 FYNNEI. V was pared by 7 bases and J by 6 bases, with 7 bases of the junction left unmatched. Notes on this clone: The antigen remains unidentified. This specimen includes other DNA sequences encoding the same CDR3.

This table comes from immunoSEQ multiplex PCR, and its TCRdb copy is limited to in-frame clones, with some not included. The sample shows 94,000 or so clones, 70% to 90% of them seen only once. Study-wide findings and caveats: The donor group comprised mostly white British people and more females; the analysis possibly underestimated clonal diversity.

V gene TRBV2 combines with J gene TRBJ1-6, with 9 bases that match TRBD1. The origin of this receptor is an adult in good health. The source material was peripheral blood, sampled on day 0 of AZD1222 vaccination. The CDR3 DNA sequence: TGTGCCAGCATGCCAACGACAGGGGGTAATTCACCCCTCCACTTT. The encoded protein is CASMPTTGGNSPLHF.